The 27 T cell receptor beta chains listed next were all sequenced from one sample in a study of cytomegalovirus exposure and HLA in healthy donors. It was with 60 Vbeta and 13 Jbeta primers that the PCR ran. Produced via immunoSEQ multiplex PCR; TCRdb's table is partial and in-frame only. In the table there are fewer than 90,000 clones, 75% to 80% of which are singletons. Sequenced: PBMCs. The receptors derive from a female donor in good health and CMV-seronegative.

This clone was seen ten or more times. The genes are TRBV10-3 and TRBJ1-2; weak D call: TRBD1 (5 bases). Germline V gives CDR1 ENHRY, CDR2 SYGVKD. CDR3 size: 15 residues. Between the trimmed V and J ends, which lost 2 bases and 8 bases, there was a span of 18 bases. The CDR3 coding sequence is TGTGCCATCAGTGAGCCTCGGGGAGGGGAACGCGGCTACACCTTC. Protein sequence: CAISEPRGGERGYTF.

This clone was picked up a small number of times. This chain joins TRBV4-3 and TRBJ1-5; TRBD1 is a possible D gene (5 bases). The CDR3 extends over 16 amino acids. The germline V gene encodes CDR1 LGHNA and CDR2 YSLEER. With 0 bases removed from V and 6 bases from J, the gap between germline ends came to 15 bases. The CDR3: CASSQDGGAGGQPQHF. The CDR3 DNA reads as TGCGCCAGCAGCCAAGACGGAGGGGCGGGTGGTCAGCCCCAGCATTTT.

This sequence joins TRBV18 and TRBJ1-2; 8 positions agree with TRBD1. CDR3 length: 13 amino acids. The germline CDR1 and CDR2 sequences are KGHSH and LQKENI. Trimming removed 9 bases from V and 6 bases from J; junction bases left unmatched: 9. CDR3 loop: CASRTGSMDGYTF. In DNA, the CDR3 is TGTGCCAGTAGGACAGGGTCAATGGATGGCTACACCTTC.

The CDR3 coding sequence is TGTGCCAGCAGCCCTACAGCTAACTATGGCTACACCTTC. Its translation is CASSPTANYGYTF. This sequence joins TRBV7-2 and TRBJ1-2; D is unresolved. V lost 5 bases, J lost 0 bases, and 7 bases lay in between. The CDR3 length is 13 residues. The germline V gene has CDR1 SGHTA and CDR2 FQGNSA.

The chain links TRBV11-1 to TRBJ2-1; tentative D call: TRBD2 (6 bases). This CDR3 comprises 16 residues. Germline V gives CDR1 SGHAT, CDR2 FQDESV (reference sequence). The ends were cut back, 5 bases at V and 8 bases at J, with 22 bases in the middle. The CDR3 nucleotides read TGTGCCAGCAGCCGAATGACGGGTTGGGGCGGGGATGAGCAGTTCTTC. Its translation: CASSRMTGWGGDEQFF.

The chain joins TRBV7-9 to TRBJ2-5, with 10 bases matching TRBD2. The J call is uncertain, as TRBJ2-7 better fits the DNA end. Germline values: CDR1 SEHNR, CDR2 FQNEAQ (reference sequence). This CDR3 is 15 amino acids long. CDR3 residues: CASSPEREGSYEQYF. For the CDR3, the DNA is TGTGCCAGCAGCCCGGAGCGGGAGGGGTCCTACGAGCAGTACTTC.

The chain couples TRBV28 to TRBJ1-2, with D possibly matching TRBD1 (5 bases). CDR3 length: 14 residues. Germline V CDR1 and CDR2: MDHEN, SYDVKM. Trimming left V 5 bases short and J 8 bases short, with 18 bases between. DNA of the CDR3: TGTGCCAGCAGTCGGACCGGGGGGATCGAAGGCTACACCTTC. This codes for CASSRTGGIEGYTF.

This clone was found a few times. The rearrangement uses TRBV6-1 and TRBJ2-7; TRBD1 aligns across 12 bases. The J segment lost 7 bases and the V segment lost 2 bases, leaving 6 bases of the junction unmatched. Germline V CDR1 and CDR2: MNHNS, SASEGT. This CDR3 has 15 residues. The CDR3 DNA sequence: TGTGCCAGCAGTGAACCGGGACAGGGGGCGAGAGAGCAGTACTTC. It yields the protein CASSEPGQGAREQYF.

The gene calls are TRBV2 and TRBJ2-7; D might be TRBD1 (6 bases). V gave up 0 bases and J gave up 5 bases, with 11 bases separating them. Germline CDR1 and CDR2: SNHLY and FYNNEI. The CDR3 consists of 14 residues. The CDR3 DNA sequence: TGTGCCAGCAGTGAAGCAGGGGGAAGGAACGAGCAGTACTTC. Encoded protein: CASSEAGGRNEQYF.

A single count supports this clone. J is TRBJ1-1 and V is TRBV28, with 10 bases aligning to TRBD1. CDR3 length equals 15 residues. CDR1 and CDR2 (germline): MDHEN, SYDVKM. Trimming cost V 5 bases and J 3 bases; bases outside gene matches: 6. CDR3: CASSKPGQGHTEAFF. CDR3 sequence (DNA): TGTGCCAGCAGTAAACCGGGACAGGGGCACACTGAAGCTTTCTTT. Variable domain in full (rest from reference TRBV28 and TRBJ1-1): DVKVTQSSRYLVKRTGEKVFLECVQDMDHENMFWYRQDPGLGLRLIYFSYDVKMKEKGDIPEGYSVSREKKERFSLILESASTNQTSMYLCASSKPGQGHTEAFFGQGTRLTVV.

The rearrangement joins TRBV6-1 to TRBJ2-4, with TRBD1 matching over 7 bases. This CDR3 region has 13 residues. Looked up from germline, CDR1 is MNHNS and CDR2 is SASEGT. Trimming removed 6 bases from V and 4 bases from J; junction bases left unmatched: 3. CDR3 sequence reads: CASSPGQKNIQYF. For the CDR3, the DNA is TGTGCCAGCAGCCCGGGACAGAAAAACATTCAGTACTTC.

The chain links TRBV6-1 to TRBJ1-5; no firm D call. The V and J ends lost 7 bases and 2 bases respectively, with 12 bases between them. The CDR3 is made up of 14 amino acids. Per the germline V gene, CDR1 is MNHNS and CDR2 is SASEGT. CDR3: CASTPERRNQPQHF. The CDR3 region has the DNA TGTGCCAGCACCCCTGAGCGACGCAATCAGCCCCAGCATTTT.

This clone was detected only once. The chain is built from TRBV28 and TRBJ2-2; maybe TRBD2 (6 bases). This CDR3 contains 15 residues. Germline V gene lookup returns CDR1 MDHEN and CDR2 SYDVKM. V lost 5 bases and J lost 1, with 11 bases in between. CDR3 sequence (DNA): TGTGCCAGCAGTCCGCGACTAGAGAACACCGGGGAGCTGTTTTTT. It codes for CASSPRLENTGELFF.

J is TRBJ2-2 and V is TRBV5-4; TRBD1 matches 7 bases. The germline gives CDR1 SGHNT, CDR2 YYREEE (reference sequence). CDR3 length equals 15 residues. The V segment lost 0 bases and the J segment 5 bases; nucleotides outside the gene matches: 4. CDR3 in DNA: TGTGCCAGCAGCTTGGGGCAGGGGGTGACCGGGGAGCTGTTTTTT. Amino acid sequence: CASSLGQGVTGELFF.

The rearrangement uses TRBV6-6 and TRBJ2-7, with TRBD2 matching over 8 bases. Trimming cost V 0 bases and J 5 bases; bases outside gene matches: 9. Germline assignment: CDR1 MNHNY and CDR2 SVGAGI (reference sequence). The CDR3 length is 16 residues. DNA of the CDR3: TGTGCCAGCAGTTACTCGGGTAGCGGGGCAAGACACGAGCAGTACTTC. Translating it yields CASSYSGSGARHEQYF.

The CDR3 region has the DNA TGTGCCAGCAGCATGGGACTAGCGAGGGAGACCCAGTACTTC. Translating gives CASSMGLARETQYF. The chain links TRBV7-8 to TRBJ2-5; 10 bases line up with TRBD2. The germline CDR1 and CDR2 sequences are SGHVS and FQNEAQ. The CDR3 runs 14 residues. V dropped 5 bases and J dropped 5; count of bases not matched to a gene: 5.

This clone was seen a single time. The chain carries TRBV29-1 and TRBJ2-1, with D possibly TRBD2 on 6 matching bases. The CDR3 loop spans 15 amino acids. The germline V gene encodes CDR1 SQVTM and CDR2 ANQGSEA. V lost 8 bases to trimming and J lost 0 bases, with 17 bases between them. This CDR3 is CSLDPSVLSYNEQFF. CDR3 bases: TGCAGCCTGGACCCTAGCGTCCTCTCCTACAATGAGCAGTTCTTC.

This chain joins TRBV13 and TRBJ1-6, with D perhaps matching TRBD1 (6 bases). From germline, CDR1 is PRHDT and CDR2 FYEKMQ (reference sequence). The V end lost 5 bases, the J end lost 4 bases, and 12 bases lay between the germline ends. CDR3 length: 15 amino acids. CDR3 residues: CASSPRTEYNSPLHF. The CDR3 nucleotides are TGTGCCAGCAGCCCCCGGACAGAGTATAATTCACCCCTCCACTTT. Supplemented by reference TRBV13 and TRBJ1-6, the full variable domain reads AAGVIQSPRHLIKEKRETATLKCYPIPRHDTVYWYQQGPGQDPQFLISFYEKMQSDKGSIPDRFSAQQFSDYHSELNMSSLELGDSALYFCASSPRTEYNSPLHFGNGTRLTVT.

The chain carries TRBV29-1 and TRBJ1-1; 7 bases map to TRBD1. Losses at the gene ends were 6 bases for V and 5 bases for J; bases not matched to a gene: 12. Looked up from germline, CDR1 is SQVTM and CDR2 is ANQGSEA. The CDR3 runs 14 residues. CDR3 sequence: CSVQYRGSSTEAFF. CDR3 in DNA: TGCAGCGTGCAGTACAGGGGTAGTTCGACTGAAGCTTTCTTT. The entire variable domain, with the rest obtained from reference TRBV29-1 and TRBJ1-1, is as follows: SAVISQKPSRDICQRGTSLTIQCQVDSQVTMMFWYRQQPGQSLTLIATANQGSEATYESGFVIDKFPISRPNLTFSTLTVSNMSPEDSSIYLCSVQYRGSSTEAFFGQGTRLTVV.

The CDR3 protein is CASSDLFLAGVYNEQFF. In DNA form, the CDR3 reads TGTGCCAGCAGTGATCTTTTCCTAGCGGGAGTTTACAATGAGCAGTTCTTC. The chain recombines TRBV2 with TRBJ2-1; 10 nucleotides line up with TRBD2. The CDR3 is 17 amino acids. In germline, CDR1 is SNHLY, CDR2 FYNNEI. Trimming took 3 bases from V and 4 from J; bases not matched to a gene: 9.

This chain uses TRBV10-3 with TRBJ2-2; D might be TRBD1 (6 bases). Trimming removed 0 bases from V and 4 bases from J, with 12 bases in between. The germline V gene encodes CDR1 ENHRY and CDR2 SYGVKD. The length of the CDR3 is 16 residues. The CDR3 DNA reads TGTGCCATCAGTGAGTCGAGGGGGTTTAGCACCGGGGAGCTGTTTTTT. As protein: CAISESRGFSTGELFF.

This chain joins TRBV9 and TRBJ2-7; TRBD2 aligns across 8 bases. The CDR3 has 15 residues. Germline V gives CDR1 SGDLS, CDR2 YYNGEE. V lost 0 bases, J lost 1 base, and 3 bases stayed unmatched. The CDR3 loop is CASSVVAGGSYEQYF. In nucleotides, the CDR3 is TGTGCCAGCAGCGTAGTGGCGGGGGGTTCCTACGAGCAGTACTTC.

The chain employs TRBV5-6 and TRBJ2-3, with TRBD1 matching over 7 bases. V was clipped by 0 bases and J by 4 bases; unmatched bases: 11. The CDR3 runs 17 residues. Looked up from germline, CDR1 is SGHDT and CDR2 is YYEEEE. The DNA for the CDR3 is TGTGCCAGCAGCTTGGGGGCTAGCTCCCAGGGGGCAGATACGCAGTATTTT. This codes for CASSLGASSQGADTQYF.

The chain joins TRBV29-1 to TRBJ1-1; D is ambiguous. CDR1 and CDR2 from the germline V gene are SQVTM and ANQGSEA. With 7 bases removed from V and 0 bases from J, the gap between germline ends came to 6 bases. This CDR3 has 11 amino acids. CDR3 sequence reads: CSASVNTEAFF. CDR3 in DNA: TGCAGCGCGTCCGTGAACACTGAAGCTTTCTTT.

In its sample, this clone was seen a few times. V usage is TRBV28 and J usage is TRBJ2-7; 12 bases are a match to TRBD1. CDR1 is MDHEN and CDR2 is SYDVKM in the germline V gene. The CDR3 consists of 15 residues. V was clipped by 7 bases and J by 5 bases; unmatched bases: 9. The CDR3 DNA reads TGTGCCAGCATCCCCTCGGGACAGGGGGCCCACGAGCAGTACTTC. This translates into CASIPSGQGAHEQYF.

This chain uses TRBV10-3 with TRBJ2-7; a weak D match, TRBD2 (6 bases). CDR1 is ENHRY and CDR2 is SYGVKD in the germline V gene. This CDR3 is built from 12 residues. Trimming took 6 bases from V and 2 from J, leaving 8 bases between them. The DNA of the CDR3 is TGTGCCATCAGGGGACTCGCCTACGAGCAGTACTTC. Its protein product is CAIRGLAYEQYF.

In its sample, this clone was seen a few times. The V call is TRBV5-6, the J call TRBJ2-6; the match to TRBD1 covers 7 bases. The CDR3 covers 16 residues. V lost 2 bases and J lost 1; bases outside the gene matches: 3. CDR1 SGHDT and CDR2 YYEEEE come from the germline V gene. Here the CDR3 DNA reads TGTGCCAGCAGCTTACCGACAGGGTCTGGGGCCAACGTCCTGACTTTC. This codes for CASSLPTGSGANVLTF.